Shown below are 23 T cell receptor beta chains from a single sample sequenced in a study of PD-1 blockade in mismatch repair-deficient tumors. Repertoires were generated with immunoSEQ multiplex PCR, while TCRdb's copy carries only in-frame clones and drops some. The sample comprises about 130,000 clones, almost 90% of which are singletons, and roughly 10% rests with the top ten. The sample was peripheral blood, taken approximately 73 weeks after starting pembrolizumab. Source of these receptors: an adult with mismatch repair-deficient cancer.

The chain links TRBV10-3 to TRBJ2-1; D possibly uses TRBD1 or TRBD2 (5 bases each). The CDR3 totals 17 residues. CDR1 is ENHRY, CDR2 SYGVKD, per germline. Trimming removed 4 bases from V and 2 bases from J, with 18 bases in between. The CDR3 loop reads CAISASDGASAYNEQFF. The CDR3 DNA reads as TGTGCCATCAGTGCCTCTGACGGGGCCTCCGCCTACAATGAGCAGTTCTTC.

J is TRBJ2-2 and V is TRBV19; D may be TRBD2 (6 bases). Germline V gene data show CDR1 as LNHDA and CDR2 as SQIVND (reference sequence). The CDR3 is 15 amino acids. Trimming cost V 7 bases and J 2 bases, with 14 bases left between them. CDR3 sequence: CASTRGGANTGELFF. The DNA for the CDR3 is TGTGCCAGTACCCGGGGCGGGGCCAACACCGGGGAGCTGTTTTTT.

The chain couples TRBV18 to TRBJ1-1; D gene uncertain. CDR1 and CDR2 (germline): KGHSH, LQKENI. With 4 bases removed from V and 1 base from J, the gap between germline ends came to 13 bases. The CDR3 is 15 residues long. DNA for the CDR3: TGTGCCAGCTCACTGACAAACTACAAGAACACTGAAGCTTTCTTT. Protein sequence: CASSLTNYKNTEAFF.

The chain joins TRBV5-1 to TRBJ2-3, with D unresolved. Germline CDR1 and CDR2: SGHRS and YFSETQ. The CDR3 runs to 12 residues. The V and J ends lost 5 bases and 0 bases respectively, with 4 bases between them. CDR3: CASRISTDTQYF. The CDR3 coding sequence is TGCGCCAGCAGAATTAGCACAGATACGCAGTATTTT.

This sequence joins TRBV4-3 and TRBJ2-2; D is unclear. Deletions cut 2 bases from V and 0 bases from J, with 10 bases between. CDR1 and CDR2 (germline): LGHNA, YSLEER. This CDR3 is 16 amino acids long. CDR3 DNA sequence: TGCGCCAGCAGCCAAAAGGGCAGCCCGAACACCGGGGAGCTGTTTTTT. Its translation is CASSQKGSPNTGELFF.

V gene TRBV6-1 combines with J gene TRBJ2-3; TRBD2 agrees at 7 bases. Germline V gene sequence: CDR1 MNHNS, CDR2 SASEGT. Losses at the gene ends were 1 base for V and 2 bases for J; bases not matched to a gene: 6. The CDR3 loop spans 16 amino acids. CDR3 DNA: TGTGCCAGCAGTGAAGGTATTAGCGGGTCCACAGATACGCAGTATTTT. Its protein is CASSEGISGSTDTQYF.

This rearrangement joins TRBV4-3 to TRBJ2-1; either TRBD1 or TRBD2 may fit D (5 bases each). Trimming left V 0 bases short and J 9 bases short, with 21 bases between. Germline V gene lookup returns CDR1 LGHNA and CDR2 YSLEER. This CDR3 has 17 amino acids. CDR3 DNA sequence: TGCGCCAGCAGCCAAGAACCCCCCGGGACGGGCACGCGTGAGCAGTTCTTC. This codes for CASSQEPPGTGTREQFF.

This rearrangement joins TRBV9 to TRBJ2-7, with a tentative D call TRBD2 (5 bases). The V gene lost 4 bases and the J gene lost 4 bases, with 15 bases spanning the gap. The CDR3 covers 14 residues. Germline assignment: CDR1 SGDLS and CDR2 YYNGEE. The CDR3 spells CASSPLNRGYEQYF. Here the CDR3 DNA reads TGTGCCAGCAGCCCACTGAACCGGGGTTACGAGCAGTACTTC.

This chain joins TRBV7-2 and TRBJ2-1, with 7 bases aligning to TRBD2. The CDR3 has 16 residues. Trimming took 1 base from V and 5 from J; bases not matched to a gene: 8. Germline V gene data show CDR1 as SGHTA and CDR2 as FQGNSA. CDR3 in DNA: TGTGCCAGCAGCTTAGTCGCCGGGAGGTCTGACAATGAGCAGTTCTTC. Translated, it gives CASSLVAGRSDNEQFF.

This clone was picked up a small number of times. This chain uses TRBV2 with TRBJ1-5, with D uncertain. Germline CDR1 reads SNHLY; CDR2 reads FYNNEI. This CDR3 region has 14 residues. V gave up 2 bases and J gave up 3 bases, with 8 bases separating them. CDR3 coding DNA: TGTGCCAGCAGTGAAAGGCGGAACAATCAGCCCCAGCATTTT. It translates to CASSERRNNQPQHF.

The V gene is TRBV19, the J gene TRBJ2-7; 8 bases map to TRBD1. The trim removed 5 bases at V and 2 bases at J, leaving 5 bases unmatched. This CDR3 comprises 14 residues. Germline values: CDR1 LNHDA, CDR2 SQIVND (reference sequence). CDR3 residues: CASSGTGHPYEQYF. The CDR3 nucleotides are TGTGCCAGTAGTGGGACAGGTCACCCCTACGAGCAGTACTTC. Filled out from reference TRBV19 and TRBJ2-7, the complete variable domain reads DGGITQSPKYLFRKEGQNVTLSCEQNLNHDAMYWYRQDPGQGLRLIYYSQIVNDFQKGDIAEGYSVSREKKESFPLTVTSAQKNPTAFYLCASSGTGHPYEQYFGPGTRLTVT.

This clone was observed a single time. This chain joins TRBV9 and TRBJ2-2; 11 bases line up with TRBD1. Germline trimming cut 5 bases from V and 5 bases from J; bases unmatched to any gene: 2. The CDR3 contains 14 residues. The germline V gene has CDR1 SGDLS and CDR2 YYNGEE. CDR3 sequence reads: CASRGTGGTGELFF. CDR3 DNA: TGTGCCAGCAGGGGGACAGGGGGAACCGGGGAGCTGTTTTTT.

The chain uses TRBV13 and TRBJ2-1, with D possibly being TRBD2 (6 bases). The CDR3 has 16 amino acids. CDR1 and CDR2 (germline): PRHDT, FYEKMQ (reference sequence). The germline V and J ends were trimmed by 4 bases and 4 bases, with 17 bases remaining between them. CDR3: CASSYVGGTRYNEQFF. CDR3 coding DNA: TGTGCCAGCAGCTACGTTGGCGGGACGAGATACAATGAGCAGTTCTTC. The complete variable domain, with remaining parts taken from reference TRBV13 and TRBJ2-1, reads AAGVIQSPRHLIKEKRETATLKCYPIPRHDTVYWYQQGPGQDPQFLISFYEKMQSDKGSIPDRFSAQQFSDYHSELNMSSLELGDSALYFCASSYVGGTRYNEQFFGPGTRLTVL.

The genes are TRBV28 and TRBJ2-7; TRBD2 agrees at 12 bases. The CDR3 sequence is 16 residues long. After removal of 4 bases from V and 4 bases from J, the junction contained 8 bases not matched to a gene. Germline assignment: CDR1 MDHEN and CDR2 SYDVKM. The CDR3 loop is CASSSPTSGSSYEQYF. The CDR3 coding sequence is TGTGCCAGCAGTTCACCGACTAGCGGGAGTTCGTACGAGCAGTACTTC.

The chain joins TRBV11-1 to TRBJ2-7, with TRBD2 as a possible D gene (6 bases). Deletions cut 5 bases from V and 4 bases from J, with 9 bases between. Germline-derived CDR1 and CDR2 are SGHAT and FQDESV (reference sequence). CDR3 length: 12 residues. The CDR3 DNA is TGTGCCAGCAGCGCCGGGAGATACGAGCAGTACTTC. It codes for CASSAGRYEQYF. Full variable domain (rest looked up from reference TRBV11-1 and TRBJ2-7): EAEVAQSPRYKITEKSQAVAFWCDPISGHATLYWYRQILGQGPELLVQFQDESVVDDSQLPKDRFSAERLKGVDSTLKIQPAELGDSAMYLCASSAGRYEQYFGPGTRLTVT.

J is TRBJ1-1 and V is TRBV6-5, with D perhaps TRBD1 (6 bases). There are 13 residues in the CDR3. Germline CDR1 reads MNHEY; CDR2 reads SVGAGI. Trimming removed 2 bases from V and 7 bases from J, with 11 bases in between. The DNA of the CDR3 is TGTGCCAGCAGTTACGCAGGGGCGGTTGAAGCTTTCTTT. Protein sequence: CASSYAGAVEAFF.

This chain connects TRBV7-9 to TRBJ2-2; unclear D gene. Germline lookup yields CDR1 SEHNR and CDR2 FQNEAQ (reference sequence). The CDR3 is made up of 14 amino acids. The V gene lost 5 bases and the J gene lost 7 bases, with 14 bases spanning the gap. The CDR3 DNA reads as TGTGCCAGCAGCCGGATTGAGTGGAACGGGGAGCTGTTTTTT. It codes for CASSRIEWNGELFF.

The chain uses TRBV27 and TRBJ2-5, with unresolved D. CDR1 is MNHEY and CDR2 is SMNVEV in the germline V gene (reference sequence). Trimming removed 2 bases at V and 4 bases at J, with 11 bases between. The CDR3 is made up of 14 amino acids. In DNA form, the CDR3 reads TGTGCCAGCAGTTTAGGAACAGCCCCAGAGACCCAGTACTTC. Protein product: CASSLGTAPETQYF.

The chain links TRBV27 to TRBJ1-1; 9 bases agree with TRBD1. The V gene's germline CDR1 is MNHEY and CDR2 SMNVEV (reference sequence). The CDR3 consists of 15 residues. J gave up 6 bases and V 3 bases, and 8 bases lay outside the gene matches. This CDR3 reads CASSFARQGGSEAFF. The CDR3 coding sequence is TGTGCCAGCAGTTTCGCGAGACAGGGGGGATCTGAAGCTTTCTTT.

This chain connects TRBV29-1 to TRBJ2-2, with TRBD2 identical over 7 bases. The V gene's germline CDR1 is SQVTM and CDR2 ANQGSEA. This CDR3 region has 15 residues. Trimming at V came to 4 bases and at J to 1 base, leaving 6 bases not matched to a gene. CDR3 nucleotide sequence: TGCAGCGTTGGGGTTAGCGGGTTGAACACCGGGGAGCTGTTTTTT. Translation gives CSVGVSGLNTGELFF.

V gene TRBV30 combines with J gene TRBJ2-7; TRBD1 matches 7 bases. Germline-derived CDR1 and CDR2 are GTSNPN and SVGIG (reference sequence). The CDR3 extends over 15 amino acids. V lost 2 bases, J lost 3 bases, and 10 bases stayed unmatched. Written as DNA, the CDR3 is TGTGCCTGGAGTCCGAGGGACAGTCCGAGCTACGAGCAGTACTTC. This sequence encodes CAWSPRDSPSYEQYF. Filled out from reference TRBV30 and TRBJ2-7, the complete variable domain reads SQTIHQWPATLVQPVGSPLSLECTVEGTSNPNLYWYRQAAGRGLQLLFYSVGIGQISSEVPQNLSASRPQDRQFILSSKKLLLSDSGFYLCAWSPRDSPSYEQYFGPGTRLTVT.

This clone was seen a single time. CDR3 DNA: TGTGCCAGCAGCTTAGGGGAGGAGACTAGCGGGGTCCACAATGAGCAGTTCTTC. This gives the protein CASSLGEETSGVHNEQFF. This chain links TRBV11-2 with TRBJ2-1, with TRBD2 matching 11 bases. Germline CDR1 and CDR2: SGHAT and FQNNGV. The length of the CDR3 is 18 residues. V lost 1 base, J lost 5 bases, and 10 bases stayed unmatched.

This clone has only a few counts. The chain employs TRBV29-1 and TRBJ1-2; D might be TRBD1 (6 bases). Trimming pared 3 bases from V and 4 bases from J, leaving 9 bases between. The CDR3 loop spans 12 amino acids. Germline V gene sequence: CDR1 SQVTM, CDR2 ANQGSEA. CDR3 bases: TGCAGCGTTGATGGGGGCACCTATGGCTACACCTTC. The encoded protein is CSVDGGTYGYTF.